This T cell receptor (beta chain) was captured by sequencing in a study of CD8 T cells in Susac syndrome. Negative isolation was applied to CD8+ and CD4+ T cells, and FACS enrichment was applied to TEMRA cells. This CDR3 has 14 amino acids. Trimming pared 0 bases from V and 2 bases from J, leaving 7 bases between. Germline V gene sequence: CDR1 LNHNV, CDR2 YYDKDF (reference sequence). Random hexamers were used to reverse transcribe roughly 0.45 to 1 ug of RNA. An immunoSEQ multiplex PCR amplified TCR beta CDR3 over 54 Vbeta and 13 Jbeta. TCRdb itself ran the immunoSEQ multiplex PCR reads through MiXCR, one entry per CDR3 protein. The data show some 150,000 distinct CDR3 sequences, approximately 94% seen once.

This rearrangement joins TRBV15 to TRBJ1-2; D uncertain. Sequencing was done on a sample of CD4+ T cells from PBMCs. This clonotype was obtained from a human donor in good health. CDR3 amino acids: CATSRDLRNYGYTF. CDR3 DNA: TGTGCCACCAGCAGAGATCTAAGAAACTATGGCTACACCTTC. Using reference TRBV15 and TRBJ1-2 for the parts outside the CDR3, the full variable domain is DAMVIQNPRYQVTQFGKPVTLSCSQTLNHNVMYWYQQKSSQAPKLLFHYYDKDFNNEADTPDNFQSRRPNTSFCFLDIRSPGLGDTAMYLCATSRDLRNYGYTFGSGTRLTVV.